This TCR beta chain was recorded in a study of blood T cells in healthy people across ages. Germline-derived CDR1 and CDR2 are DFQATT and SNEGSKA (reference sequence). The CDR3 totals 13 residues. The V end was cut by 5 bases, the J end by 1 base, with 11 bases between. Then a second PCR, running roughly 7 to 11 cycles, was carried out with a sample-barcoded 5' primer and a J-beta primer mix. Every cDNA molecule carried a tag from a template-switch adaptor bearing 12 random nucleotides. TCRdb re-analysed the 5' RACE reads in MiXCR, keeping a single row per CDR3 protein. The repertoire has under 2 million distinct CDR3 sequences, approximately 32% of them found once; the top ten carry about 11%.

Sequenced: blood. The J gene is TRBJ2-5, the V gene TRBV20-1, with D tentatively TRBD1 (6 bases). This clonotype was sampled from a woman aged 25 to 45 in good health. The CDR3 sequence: CSALQGPQETQYF. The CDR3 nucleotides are TGCAGTGCTTTACAGGGTCCCCAAGAGACCCAGTACTTC.